The TCR beta chain under discussion was sequenced for a study of neurological immune-mediated disorders. Study in general: Multiple sclerosis patients numbering about 34 comprised approximately 30 relapsing-remitting and 3 secondary progressive patients.

This clonotype turned up a few times. The antigen is undetermined. In TCRdb, the 5' RACE reads were re-called with MiXCR into one record per CDR3 protein. This sample has under 70,000 distinct CDR3 sequences; 3.5% occur once, and the top ten carry around 3.1%. General study findings and limits: None of the CDR3 amino acid sequences of expanded clones were shared across subjects, and this suggested private repertoires in all groups. One related-CDR3 cluster, found by phylogenetic grouping, held repertoires of 18 of 34 multiple sclerosis patients and is a possible signature.

The sample consisted of PBMCs. The receptor comes from a woman aged 25 to 39 with multiple sclerosis.

The CDR3 region has the DNA TGCGCCAGCAGCTTCGGGACAGGGCTGGGAAAACTGTTTTTT. This sequence encodes CASSFGTGLGKLFF. V and J are TRBV5-1 and TRBJ1-4; TRBD1 matches 9 bases. Unmatched junction bases numbered 6, after V lost 2 bases and J lost 10 bases. Germline V gene data show CDR1 as SGHRS and CDR2 as YFSETQ. The CDR3 length is 14 residues.